Below, 18 T cell receptor beta chains from the same sample are listed, as sequenced in a study of T cells in Graves' hyperthyroidism and ophthalmopathy. It was RNA transcripts that yielded the amplified TCR beta CDR3 regions. TCR CDR3 underwent first-round RT-PCR with the HTBI primer set. TCRdb ran MiXCR on the multiplex PCR reads and lists one entry per CDR3 protein. This repertoire shows around 500,000 distinct CDR3 sequences, about 15% found once; its top ten account for about 29%. The sample taken for sequencing was blood. These receptors were taken from a woman in her twenties or thirties with Graves' ophthalmopathy.

The gene calls are TRBV6-5 and TRBJ2-2; tentative D call: TRBD2 (6 bases). Trimming removed 0 bases at V and 2 bases at J, with 10 bases between. The germline CDR1 and CDR2 sequences are MNHEY and SVGAGI. This CDR3 contains 16 residues. CDR3 residues: CASSYSTSPNTGELFF. CDR3 nucleotides: TGTGCCAGCAGTTACTCAACTAGCCCCAACACCGGGGAGCTGTTTTTT.

This clonotype came up many times. The rearrangement joins TRBV18 to TRBJ1-1; D gene uncertain. This CDR3 comprises 17 residues. CDR1 and CDR2 (germline): KGHSH, LQKENI. Trimming removed 5 bases from V and 3 bases from J, with 22 bases in between. The chain's CDR3 is CASSSTQTQIIHTEAFF. The CDR3 bases are TGTGCCAGCTCATCGACACAGACCCAGATAATACACACTGAAGCTTTCTTT.

There are many counts of this clonotype. The gene calls are TRBV20-1 and TRBJ2-7; unclear D gene. V lost 5 bases and J 2 bases, leaving 7 bases between the germline ends. In germline, CDR1 is DFQATT, CDR2 SNEGSKA (reference sequence). This CDR3 region has 11 residues. The chain's CDR3 is CSALIAYEQYF. The CDR3 DNA reads as TGCAGTGCTCTGATTGCCTACGAGCAGTACTTC.

Many counts were recorded for this clonotype. V is TRBV20-1 and J is TRBJ1-5; D perhaps matches TRBD1 (5 bases). This CDR3 is built from 13 residues. Germline V gives CDR1 DFQATT, CDR2 SNEGSKA (reference sequence). Deletions cut 3 bases from V and 5 bases from J, with 11 bases between. This CDR3 reads CSARGREDQPQHF. The CDR3 DNA reads as TGCAGTGCTAGGGGCAGGGAAGATCAGCCCCAGCATTTT.

This clonotype was recorded at least ten times. One end of the junction does not line up with germline, which may come from a read error. The chain uses TRBV11-2 and TRBJ2-2; 8 bases are shared with TRBD2. The CDR3 is 16 residues long. Germline V gene data show CDR1 as SGHAT and CDR2 as FQNNGV. CDR3 DNA sequence: TGTGCCAGCAGCTTTAAGACGGGAGGGAACATCGGGGAGCTGTTTTTT. It codes for CASSFKTGGNIGELFF. The full variable domain, rest sourced from reference TRBV11-2 and TRBJ2-2, is EAGVAQSPRYKIIEKRQSVAFWCNPISGHATLYWYQQILGQGPKLLIQFQNNGVVDDSQLPKDRFSAERLKGVDSTLKIQPAKLEDSAVYLCASSFKTGGNIGELFFGEGSRLTVL.

This clonotype showed up many times. The rearrangement uses TRBV28 and TRBJ2-7; 10 bases align to TRBD1. CDR3 length equals 15 residues. V was pared by 2 bases and J by 1 base, with 2 bases of the junction left unmatched. The germline V gene encodes CDR1 MDHEN and CDR2 SYDVKM. CDR3 residues: CASSLGGQGSYEQYF. The CDR3 nucleotides are TGTGCCAGCAGTTTAGGGGGACAGGGGTCCTACGAGCAGTACTTC.

Remarks on this clonotype: At one end, the junction sequence differs from germline, possibly due to a read error. The CDR3 here is CSAPPGRAYERYF. The CDR3 DNA follows: TGCAGTGCTCCTCCCGGCCGAGCTTACGAGCGGTACTTC. This chain joins TRBV20-1 and TRBJ2-7, with D hard to call. Germline CDR1 is DFQATT and CDR2 is SNEGSKA (reference sequence). This CDR3 spans 13 amino acids.

Worth noting for this clonotype: This clone may be a read error of a much larger clone one base away. The chain uses TRBV7-2 and TRBJ2-5, with TRBD2 matching 14 bases. Germline-derived CDR1 and CDR2 are SGHTA and FQGNSA. V lost 4 bases to trimming and J lost 5 bases; unmatched junction nucleotides: 12. The CDR3 is made up of 18 amino acids. CDR3 in amino acids: CASSWGTSGGWGHETQYF. In DNA, the CDR3 is TGTGCCAGCAGCTGGGGGACTAGCGGGGGTTGGGGTCACGAGACCCAGTACTTC.

This chain joins TRBV7-7 and TRBJ2-2, with D perhaps given as TRBD1 or TRBD2 (5 bases each). Germline assignment: CDR1 SSHAT and CDR2 FNYEAQ (reference sequence). V shed 3 bases and J shed 7 bases, with 15 bases lying between them. This CDR3 region has 15 residues. CDR3 protein: CASSLGTGENGELFF. CDR3 nucleotide sequence: TGTGCCAGCAGCTTGGGGACCGGGGAAAACGGGGAGCTGTTTTTT.

This clonotype was counted many times. This chain joins TRBV20-1 and TRBJ1-1; D unclear. The germline gives CDR1 DFQATT, CDR2 SNEGSKA (reference sequence). V was clipped by 3 bases and J by 6 bases, with 14 bases between them. The CDR3 extends over 13 amino acids. DNA for the CDR3: TGCAGTGCTAGCAAGGATTTAGGTCCTGAAGCTTTCTTT. Protein: CSASKDLGPEAFF.

This clonotype was recorded at least ten times. This rearrangement joins TRBV20-1 to TRBJ2-1; D possibly matches TRBD1 or TRBD2 (5 bases each). Trimming took off 6 bases at V and 12 bases at J, with 18 bases between the two ends. Germline-derived CDR1 and CDR2 are DFQATT and SNEGSKA (reference sequence). The CDR3 contains 12 residues. This CDR3 reads CSAGDADFGQFF. In DNA form, the CDR3 reads TGCAGTGCAGGGGACGCCGACTTTGGGCAGTTCTTC.

The V call is TRBV28, the J call TRBJ2-7; D gene unclear. Trimming took 7 bases from V and 3 from J, leaving 13 bases between them. Germline V gene lookup returns CDR1 MDHEN and CDR2 SYDVKM. CDR3 size: 13 residues. The CDR3 DNA reads TGTGCCAGCACCCTTGGTCCGAACTACGAGCAGTACTTC. Its translation is CASTLGPNYEQYF.

Many counts were recorded for this clonotype. The chain joins TRBV12-5 to TRBJ2-5, with D perhaps matching TRBD2 (6 bases). V gave up 3 bases and J gave up 3 bases, with 17 bases separating them. This CDR3 comprises 16 residues. Germline loops: CDR1 LGHNT, CDR2 FRNRAP. The CDR3 protein is CASGLRLARGKETQYF. In nucleotides, the CDR3 is TGTGCTAGTGGTTTAAGGCTAGCGAGGGGAAAAGAGACCCAGTACTTC.

This clonotype has more than one count but fewer than ten. The chain recombines TRBV5-4 with TRBJ2-7, with TRBD1 matching over 7 bases. Germline-derived CDR1 and CDR2 are SGHNT and YYREEE (reference sequence). With V trimmed by 5 bases and J by 6 bases, 5 bases remained unmatched. This CDR3 has 12 residues. The CDR3 loop reads CASRGTEGEQYF. CDR3 nucleotide sequence: TGTGCCAGCAGGGGGACAGAAGGCGAGCAGTACTTC. The full variable domain, completed using reference TRBV5-4 and TRBJ2-7, is ETGVTQSPTHLIKTRGQQVTLRCSSQSGHNTVSWYQQALGQGPQFIFQYYREEENGRGNFPPRFSGLQFPNYSSELNVNALELDDSALYLCASRGTEGEQYFGPGTRLTVT.

A few counts support this clonotype. The chain combines TRBV28 with TRBJ1-2; D perhaps matches TRBD1 (5 bases). Germline values: CDR1 MDHEN, CDR2 SYDVKM. This CDR3 contains 15 residues. V gave up 2 bases and J gave up 2 bases, with 12 bases separating them. This chain's CDR3 is CASSLGHGINYGYTF. DNA of the CDR3: TGTGCCAGCAGTTTAGGACACGGGATAAACTATGGCTACACCTTC.

This sequence joins TRBV6-2 or TRBV6-3 and TRBJ2-1; D remains ambiguous. Germline CDR1 is MNHEY and CDR2 is SVGEGT. V dropped 1 base and J dropped 3 bases, with 7 bases sitting between them. The CDR3 spans 14 residues. CDR3 protein: CASSYLSDYNEQFF. The CDR3 DNA reads TGTGCCAGCAGTTACTTGTCTGACTACAATGAGCAGTTCTTC.

This clonotype was counted ten times or more. The V call is TRBV27, the J call TRBJ2-7, with D maybe TRBD2 (5 bases). V was clipped by 5 bases and J by 3 bases, with 17 bases between them. Germline CDR1 is MNHEY and CDR2 is SMNVEV (reference sequence). The CDR3 is made up of 15 amino acids. In DNA form, the CDR3 reads TGTGCCAGCAGTCCCTTGGGAGTAAGGAACTACGAGCAGTACTTC. This translates into CASSPLGVRNYEQYF.

This clonotype was counted many times. The chain couples TRBV20-1 to TRBJ1-5; 9 bases agree with TRBD1. Germline CDR1 is DFQATT and CDR2 is SNEGSKA (reference sequence). The CDR3 runs to 14 residues. As DNA, the CDR3 is TGCAGCTGGCTGGACAGGGGCGAGGTTCTGGCCCAGCATTTT. Encoded protein: CSWLDRGEVLAQHF.